A selection of T cell receptor beta chains follows, all from one sample in a study of blood T cells in healthy people across ages. TCRdb ran MiXCR on the 5' RACE reads and lists one entry per CDR3 protein. The repertoire includes hundreds of thousands of distinct CDR3 sequences, under 30% of them detected once, and around a sixth sits in the top ten. Material: blood. These receptors were taken from a woman aged 80 or older in good health. Both conserved end residues are part of each CDR3. The order of the fields is V gene, J gene, CDR3 length, D gene, clone size, CDR3 DNA, CDR3 protein. The D gene is left open where the match is weak. Only part of the rows carry a size: once, few, many, or a class if the clone is expanded.

v_gene: TRBV12-3/TRBV12-4; j_gene: TRBJ2-1; len: 16; d_gene: -; abundance: few; CDR3nt: TGTGCCAGCAGTTTAGGGGGGGGGGGCGTAGAGGATGAGCAGTTCTTC; CDR3aa: CASSLGGGGVEDEQFF
v_gene: TRBV6-2/TRBV6-3; j_gene: TRBJ1-5; len: 14; d_gene: -; abundance: many; CDR3nt: TGTGCCAGCAGGCTTCTACATAGCAATCAGCCCCAGCATTTT; CDR3aa: CASRLLHSNQPQHF
v_gene: TRBV18; j_gene: TRBJ2-5; len: 14; d_gene: -; abundance: many; CDR3nt: TGTGCCAGCTCACCACCGATGGATCAGGAGACCCAGTACTTC; CDR3aa: CASSPPMDQETQYF
v_gene: TRBV7-2; j_gene: TRBJ2-7; len: 12; d_gene: TRBD2; abundance: -; CDR3nt: TGTGCCAGCGGACTAGCGGTCTCAGAGCAGTACTTC; CDR3aa: CASGLAVSEQYF
v_gene: TRBV13; j_gene: TRBJ2-3; len: 15; d_gene: -; abundance: -; CDR3nt: TGTGCCAGCACCCCACAGGGTGGGGTTGTCGATACGCAGTATTTT; CDR3aa: CASTPQGGVVDTQYF
v_gene: TRBV9; j_gene: TRBJ2-5; len: 13; d_gene: -; abundance: -; CDR3nt: TGTGCCAGCAGCTTAACCCCGGGAGAGACCCAGTACTTC; CDR3aa: CASSLTPGETQYF
v_gene: TRBV5-1; j_gene: TRBJ2-1; len: 15; d_gene: -; abundance: many; CDR3nt: TGCGCCAGCAGCTTCGAATCTCCACAGATCCATGAGCAGTTCTTC; CDR3aa: CASSFESPQIHEQFF
v_gene: TRBV28; j_gene: TRBJ1-2; len: 15; d_gene: -; abundance: -; CDR3nt: TGTGCCAGCAGTTTACAAGCCACGAGCTTATATGGCTACACCTTC; CDR3aa: CASSLQATSLYGYTF
v_gene: TRBV20-1; j_gene: TRBJ1-1; len: 15; d_gene: -; abundance: few; CDR3nt: TGCAGTGCTAGAGAAGGGGAGGAAAAGGGAGGAAGGGCTTTCTTT; CDR3aa: CSAREGEEKGGRAFF
v_gene: TRBV7-2; j_gene: TRBJ2-2; len: 16; d_gene: TRBD2; abundance: few; CDR3nt: TGTGCCAGCAGCTTTCTCGCGGGGGGGCCATCCGGGGAGCTGTTTTTT; CDR3aa: CASSFLAGGPSGELFF
v_gene: TRBV7-2; j_gene: TRBJ2-7; len: 15; d_gene: TRBD2; abundance: -; CDR3nt: TGTGCCAGCAGCACATTCCTAGCGGTAGCAGACGAGCAGTACTTC; CDR3aa: CASSTFLAVADEQYF
v_gene: TRBV7-9; j_gene: TRBJ1-1; len: 15; d_gene: -; abundance: -; CDR3nt: TGTGCCAGCAGCCGGCCATCCGGGTCGACTTTCGAAGCTTTCTTT; CDR3aa: CASSRPSGSTFEAFF
v_gene: TRBV14; j_gene: TRBJ2-6; len: 17; d_gene: TRBD1; abundance: -; CDR3nt: TGTGCCAGCACGTCCCGGGACAGGGGTGAAGGGGCCAACGTCCTGACTTTC; CDR3aa: CASTSRDRGEGANVLTF
v_gene: TRBV3-1; j_gene: TRBJ2-3; len: 17; d_gene: TRBD2; abundance: many; CDR3nt: TGTGCCAGCAGCCAAGCGGGGGGGCAGCAGCTGCCCAGTACGCAGTATTTT; CDR3aa: CASSQAGGQQLPSTQYF
v_gene: TRBV12-3/TRBV12-4; j_gene: TRBJ2-5; len: 13; d_gene: TRBD2; abundance: many; CDR3nt: TGTGCCAGCAGCCCTAGCGGCCAAGAGACCCAGTACTTC; CDR3aa: CASSPSGQETQYF
v_gene: TRBV5-1; j_gene: TRBJ2-1; len: 15; d_gene: TRBD1; abundance: -; CDR3nt: TGCGCCAGCCGAGCCGGGACAGAGTCCTACAATGAGCAGTTCTTC; CDR3aa: CASRAGTESYNEQFF